This T cell receptor beta chain came from a study of CXCR3-negative and CXCR3-positive naive CD8 T cells. Naive CD8+ T lymphocytes were specified as CD45RO-CCR7+CD27+CD95-. Study observations and caveats: TRB CDR3s of CXCR3-positive naive cells were more hydrophobic than those of CXCR3-negative naive cells. CXCR3 levels fell partly with cryopreservation; most assays relied on fresh PBMCs. Naive subsets were similarly diverse, while memory CD8+ repertoires were much less diverse.

The CDR3 totals 15 residues. CDR1 is SQVTM and CDR2 is ANQGSEA in the germline V gene. Details on this clonotype: Its antigen remains unidentified.

Through 5' RACE with UMI labels, the TRB cDNA libraries were prepared. No DNA is given; TCRdb re-called the 5' RACE reads and lists each CDR3 protein once. The clone table shows 75,000 to 100,000 distinct CDR3 sequences, with the ten largest holding 1.1%. The rearrangement uses TRBV29-1 and TRBJ2-5; without DNA, the TCRdb call of TRBD2 cannot be checked. Input material: naive CXCR3+ CD8+ T cells from blood. The subset is: CD45RO-CCR7+CD27+CD95- naive CD8+ T cells expressing CXCR3 (TNR3+). The sequence derives from a human donor in good health. Some clones in this sample may be carry-over from other donors' samples. CDR3 residues: CSVEGLAGWGETQYF.